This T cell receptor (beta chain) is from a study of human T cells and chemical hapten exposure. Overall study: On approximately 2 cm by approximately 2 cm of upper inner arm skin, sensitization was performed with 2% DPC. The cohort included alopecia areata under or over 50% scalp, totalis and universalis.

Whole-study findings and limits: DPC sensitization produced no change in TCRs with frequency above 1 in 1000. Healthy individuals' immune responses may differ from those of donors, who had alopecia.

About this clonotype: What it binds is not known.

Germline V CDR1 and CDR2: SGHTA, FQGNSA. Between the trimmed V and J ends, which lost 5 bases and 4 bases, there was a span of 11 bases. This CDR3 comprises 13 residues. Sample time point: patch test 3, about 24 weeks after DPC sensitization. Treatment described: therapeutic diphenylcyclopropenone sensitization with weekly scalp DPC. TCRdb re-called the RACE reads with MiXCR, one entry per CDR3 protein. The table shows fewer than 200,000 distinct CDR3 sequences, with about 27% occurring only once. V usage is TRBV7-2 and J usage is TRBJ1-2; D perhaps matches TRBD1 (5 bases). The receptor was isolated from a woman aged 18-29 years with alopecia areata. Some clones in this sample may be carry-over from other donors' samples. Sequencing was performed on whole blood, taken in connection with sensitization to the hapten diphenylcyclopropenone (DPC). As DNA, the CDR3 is TGTGCCAGCAGCCCACGACAGCCCTATGGCTACACCTTC. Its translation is CASSPRQPYGYTF.